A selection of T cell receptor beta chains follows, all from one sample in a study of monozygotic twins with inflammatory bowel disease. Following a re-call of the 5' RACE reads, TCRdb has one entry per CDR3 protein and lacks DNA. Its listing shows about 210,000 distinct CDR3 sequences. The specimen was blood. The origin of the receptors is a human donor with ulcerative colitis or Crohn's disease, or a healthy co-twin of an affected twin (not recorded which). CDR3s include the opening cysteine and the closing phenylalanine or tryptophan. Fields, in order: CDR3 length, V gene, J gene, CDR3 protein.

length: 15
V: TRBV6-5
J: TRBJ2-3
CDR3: CASSYSKGDTDTQYF

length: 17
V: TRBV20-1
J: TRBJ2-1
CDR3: CSARLERGGLTYNEQFF

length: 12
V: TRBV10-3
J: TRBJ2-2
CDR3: CAISENTGELFF

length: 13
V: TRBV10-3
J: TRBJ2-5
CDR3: CAISGQGKETQYF

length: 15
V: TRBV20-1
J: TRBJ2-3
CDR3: CSARGPPGYTDTQYF

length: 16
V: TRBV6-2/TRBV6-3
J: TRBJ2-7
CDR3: CASRSLSGGSSYEQYF

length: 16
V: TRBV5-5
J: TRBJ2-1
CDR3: CASSLGTGLPWNEQFF

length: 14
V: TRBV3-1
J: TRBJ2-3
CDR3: CASKSEGHTDTQYF

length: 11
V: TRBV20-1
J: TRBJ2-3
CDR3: CSVGRADTQYF

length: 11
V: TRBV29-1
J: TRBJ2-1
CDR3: CSVEPNHEQFF

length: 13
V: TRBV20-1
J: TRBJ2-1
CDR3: CSRGKYSYNEQFF

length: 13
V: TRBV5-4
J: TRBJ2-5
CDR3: CASSWGPLETQYF

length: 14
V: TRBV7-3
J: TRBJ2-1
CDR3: CASSQRGTHNEQFF

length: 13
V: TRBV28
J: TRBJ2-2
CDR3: CASSSGAGGELFF

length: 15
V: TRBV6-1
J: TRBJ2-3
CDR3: CASSKFSGGKDTQYF

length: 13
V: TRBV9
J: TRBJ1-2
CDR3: CASSATSDRGYTF

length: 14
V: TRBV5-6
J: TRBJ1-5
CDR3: CASSLYDKGQPQHF

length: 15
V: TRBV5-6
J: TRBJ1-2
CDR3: CASSLRGQGSYGYTF

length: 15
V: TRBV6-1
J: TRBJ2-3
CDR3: CASRLGQGSSDTQYF

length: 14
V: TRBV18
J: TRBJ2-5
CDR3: CASSPGRDQETQYF

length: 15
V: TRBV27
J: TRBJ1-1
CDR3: CASSSPTGKNTEAFF

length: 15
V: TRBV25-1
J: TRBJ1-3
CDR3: CASSESADRRNTIYF

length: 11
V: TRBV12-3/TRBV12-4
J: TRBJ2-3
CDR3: CASSNRHTQYF

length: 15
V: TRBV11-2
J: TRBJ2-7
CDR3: CASSPTGPSSYEQYF

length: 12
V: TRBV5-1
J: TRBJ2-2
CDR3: CASSFLTGELFF

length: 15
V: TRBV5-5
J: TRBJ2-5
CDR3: CASSYTPGTQETQYF

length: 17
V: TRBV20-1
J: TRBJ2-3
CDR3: CSASALTSTAVTDTQYF

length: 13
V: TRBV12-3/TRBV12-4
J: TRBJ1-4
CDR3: CASSLNLGEKLFF